The clone carrying this T cell receptor (beta chain) has only a few counts. Its antigen is not known. This entry comes from a study of siplizumab effects on memory and regulatory T cells. General observations from the study: Siplizumab brought about a significant reduction in alloreactive sequences traceable to unstimulated CD4+ memory cells. Tregs proliferating in siplizumab cultures lacked confirmation of their suppressive function. The naive T cell population seemed more diverse than memory cells and seemed a major contributor to the alloresponse.

Clones were sequenced by immunoSEQ multiplex PCR, and TCRdb holds only the in-frame ones, with some missing. The repertoire consists of 100,000 to 120,000 clones, with approximately 94% occurring once and the leading ten covering approximately 0.3%. The length of the CDR3 is 12 residues. Germline CDR1 SGHRS, CDR2 YFSETQ. The germline V and J ends were trimmed by 4 bases and 7 bases, with 11 bases remaining between them. The sequenced sample was CD4+ T cells sorted from blood. The gene calls are TRBV5-1 and TRBJ1-1; D gene ambiguous. This clonotype originated in a human donor in good health. The CDR3 is CASSEDGIEAFF. The CDR3 DNA is TGCGCCAGCAGCGAAGACGGAATTGAAGCTTTCTTT. Variable domain in full (rest from reference TRBV5-1 and TRBJ1-1): KAGVTQTPRYLIKTRGQQVTLSCSPISGHRSVSWYQQTPGQGLQFLFEYFSETQRNKGNFPGRFSGRQFSNSRSEMNVSTLELGDSALYLCASSEDGIEAFFGQGTRLTVV.